The T cell receptor (beta chain) under discussion was sequenced for a study of human T cells and chemical hapten exposure. The library labeled individual cDNA molecules by adding unique molecular identifiers to them. TCRdb used MiXCR to reprocess the RACE reads, holding one entry per CDR3 protein. Of around 360,000 distinct CDR3 sequences listed, about 6% were seen once; the top ten hold approximately 5.4%. The CDR3 is made up of 13 amino acids. Germline loops: CDR1 LNHDA, CDR2 SQIVND (reference sequence). V lost 7 bases, J lost 4 bases, and 13 bases lay in between. The study's findings and limits: Expanded TCRs created a significantly greater count of big CDR3 similarity clusters than controls did. TCRs at high frequency, those above 1 in 1000, did not change with DPC sensitization.

Time point indicated: patch test 2, 6 weeks after DPC sensitization. Stated treatment: therapeutic diphenylcyclopropenone sensitization with weekly scalp DPC. The starting material, unfractionated whole blood, was used for total RNA extraction. For this clonotype: No antigen is known for it.

V gene TRBV19 combines with J gene TRBJ2-5; D might be TRBD1 (5 bases). The TCR sequence derives from a young woman with alopecia areata. Some clones in this sample may be carry-over from other donors' samples. Sequenced here: whole blood, sampled in connection with sensitization to the hapten diphenylcyclopropenone (DPC). CDR3 protein: CASTPGQGETQYF. In nucleotides, the CDR3 is TGTGCCAGTACGCCAGGGCAAGGAGAGACCCAGTACTTC.